A single sample is the source of the 8 T cell receptor beta chains below, sequenced in a study of blood T cell repertoires in COVID-19. TCRdb keeps only in-frame clones here, not all; method: immunoSEQ multiplex PCR. The sample has 150,000 to 200,000 clones, roughly 93% seen once. Specimen: peripheral blood. The receptors originated from a man aged 18 to 30 with acute or convalescent COVID-19.

This clone has just one count. This chain connects TRBV9 to TRBJ1-1, with TRBD1 identical over 8 bases. CDR1 and CDR2 (germline): SGDLS, YYNGEE. CDR3 length: 14 amino acids. The trim removed 4 bases at V and 11 bases at J, leaving 13 bases unmatched. In DNA, the CDR3 is TGTGCCAGCAGCCCTCAGACGCCGGGACAGGATGCTTTCTTT. As protein: CASSPQTPGQDAFF.

This chain joins TRBV5-4 and TRBJ2-3, with 11 bases identical to TRBD2. V trimming: 4 bases; J trimming: 5 bases; junction bases outside the gene matches: 12. CDR1 SGHNT and CDR2 YYREEE come from the germline V gene (reference sequence). CDR3 length: 17 amino acids. The CDR3 spells CASSRPSLAGVRDTQYF. CDR3 bases: TGTGCCAGCAGCCGACCATCACTAGCGGGAGTTCGAGATACGCAGTATTTT.

The rearrangement uses TRBV30 and TRBJ2-6, with D uncertain. CDR3 length: 14 residues. Between the trimmed V and J ends, which lost 5 bases and 0 bases, there was a span of 8 bases. Germline-derived CDR1 and CDR2 are GTSNPN and SVGIG (reference sequence). CDR3 residues: CAWGGDSGANVLTF. For the CDR3, the DNA is TGTGCCTGGGGCGGCGACTCTGGGGCCAACGTCCTGACTTTC.

CDR3 residues: CATSDLSWERNYGYTF. The DNA for the CDR3 is TGTGCCACCAGTGATTTGAGTTGGGAGAGGAACTATGGCTACACCTTC. The chain carries TRBV24-1 and TRBJ1-2, with D unclear. The CDR3 has 16 residues. CDR1 and CDR2 from the germline V gene are KGHDR and SFDVKD. V gave up 0 bases and J gave up 2 bases, with 12 bases separating them.

This chain uses TRBV9 with TRBJ1-4; tentative D call: TRBD1 (5 bases). CDR3 size: 17 residues. V lost 0 bases to trimming and J lost 0 bases, with 12 bases between them. CDR1 is SGDLS and CDR2 is YYNGEE in the germline V gene. The CDR3 reads CASSVETGRATNEKLFF. The CDR3 nucleotides read TGTGCCAGCAGCGTAGAAACAGGCAGGGCAACTAATGAAAAACTGTTTTTT.

CDR3 sequence reads: CASSKDRPPETQYF. The CDR3 region has the DNA TGTGCCAGCAGCAAAGACAGGCCCCCCGAGACCCAGTACTTC. The chain uses TRBV21-1 and TRBJ2-5; TRBD1 reflects the table's D call only, with no check against the DNA. TRBV21-1 is tagged as a pseudogene. There are 14 residues in the CDR3.

This chain links TRBV27 with TRBJ2-7; D is perhaps TRBD1 (7 bases). V lost 3 bases to trimming and J lost 3 bases, with 21 bases between them. The CDR3 is 17 residues long. Germline V CDR1 and CDR2: MNHEY, SMNVEV (reference sequence). This CDR3 is CASSLLMGGQKDYEQYF. In DNA, the CDR3 is TGTGCCAGCAGTTTGCTAATGGGGGGACAGAAGGACTACGAGCAGTACTTC.

This sequence joins TRBV5-1 and TRBJ2-2; 15 bases are shared with TRBD2. CDR3 size: 18 residues. J gave up 6 bases and V 6 bases, and 12 bases lay outside the gene matches. The germline V gene has CDR1 SGHRS and CDR2 YFSETQ. CDR3 loop: CASTRGLAGGFEPGELFF. Here the CDR3 DNA reads TGCGCCAGCACCCGCGGACTAGCGGGAGGGTTTGAACCCGGGGAGCTGTTTTTT.